A single sample is the source of the 14 T cell receptor beta chains below, sequenced in a study of cytomegalovirus exposure and HLA in healthy donors (dated by TCRdb to the late 2010s). The method was the immunoSEQ multiplex PCR assay. What TCRdb holds here is the immuneACCESS table cut down to in-frame rearrangements. Part of the clones is not present; checked against another copy, under half of the missing clones reflect an unresolved V gene, and the others are unexplained. This sample gives about 130,000 clones in total; roughly 95% of them show up just once. The ten largest account for about 1.7% of the sample. Material for sequencing was PBMCs. The origin of the receptors is a man aged 18 to 30 in good health and CMV-seronegative.

The V and J genes are TRBV28 and TRBJ1-2; perhaps TRBD1 as D (5 bases). Germline loops: CDR1 MDHEN, CDR2 SYDVKM. V was pared by 6 bases and J by 6 bases, with 14 bases between. CDR3 size: 13 residues. CDR3 sequence reads: CASRGDWQNGYTF. CDR3 in DNA: TGTGCCAGCAGGGGGGACTGGCAGAATGGCTACACCTTC.

The J gene is TRBJ1-4, the V gene TRBV4-2, with D possibly being TRBD1 (6 bases). The CDR3 has 15 residues. CDR1 is LGHNA and CDR2 is YNFKEQ in the germline V gene. With 4 bases removed from V and 1 base from J, the gap between germline ends came to 10 bases. CDR3 in amino acids: CASSRNRETNEKLFF. The CDR3 nucleotides read TGTGCCAGCAGCCGGAACAGGGAAACTAATGAAAAACTGTTTTTT.

The chain uses TRBV9 and TRBJ2-7; TRBD2 matches 7 bases. Per the germline V gene, CDR1 is SGDLS and CDR2 is YYNGEE. The junction had 5 bases not matched to a gene; V was cut back by 3 bases and J by 2 bases. This CDR3 contains 14 residues. The CDR3 protein is CASSAGTTTYEQYF. Written as DNA, the CDR3 is TGTGCCAGCAGCGCCGGGACTACAACCTACGAGCAGTACTTC. The whole variable domain, remainder taken from reference TRBV9 and TRBJ2-7, is DSGVTQTPKHLITATGQRVTLRCSPRSGDLSVYWYQQSLDQGLQFLIQYYNGEERAKGNILERFSAQQFPDLHSELNLSSLELGDSALYFCASSAGTTTYEQYFGPGTRLTVT.

J is TRBJ2-3 and V is TRBV15, with D maybe TRBD1 (5 bases). Germline V lookup: CDR1 LNHNV, CDR2 YYDKDF (reference sequence). This CDR3 is 13 amino acids long. V lost 5 bases, J lost 10 bases, and 16 bases lay in between. The CDR3 DNA is TGTGCCACCAGCCCTATCCCCACGACAGCGCAGTATTTT. It yields the protein CATSPIPTTAQYF. Full variable domain (outside the CDR3, taken from reference TRBV15 and TRBJ2-3): DAMVIQNPRYQVTQFGKPVTLSCSQTLNHNVMYWYQQKSSQAPKLLFHYYDKDFNNEADTPDNFQSRRPNTSFCFLDIRSPGLGDTAMYLCATSPIPTTAQYFGPGTRLTVL.

The chain is built from TRBV7-7 and TRBJ2-1; 9 nucleotides match TRBD2. The CDR3 runs to 15 residues. The germline V gene encodes CDR1 SSHAT and CDR2 FNYEAQ (reference sequence). CDR3 residues: CATSPIAGEYNEQFF. CDR3 nucleotides: TGTGCTACCTCCCCGATAGCGGGAGAATACAATGAGCAGTTCTTC. Together with reference TRBV7-7 and TRBJ2-1, the CDR3 gives the full variable domain: GAGVSQSPRYKVTKRGQDVTLRCDPISSHATLYWYQQALGQGPEFLTYFNYEAQPDKSGLPSDRFSAERPEGSISTLTIQRTEQRDSAMYRCATSPIAGEYNEQFFGPGTRLTVL.

V and J are TRBV7-3 and TRBJ2-1; 9 nucleotides line up with TRBD2. CDR1 and CDR2 from the germline V gene are SGHTA and FQGTGA. Losses at the gene ends were 5 bases for V and 0 bases for J; bases not matched to a gene: 14. This CDR3 spans 19 amino acids. DNA for the CDR3: TGTGCCAGCAGCCCCCGAAGTAGCGGGGGACCGAGCTCCTACAATGAGCAGTTCTTC. It translates to CASSPRSSGGPSSYNEQFF.

This clone was seen only a few times. This chain joins TRBV6-1 and TRBJ1-2; weak D call: TRBD1 (6 bases). V dropped 1 base and J dropped 8 bases, with 17 bases sitting between them. The CDR3 loop spans 15 amino acids. Germline-derived CDR1 and CDR2 are MNHNS and SASEGT. CDR3 sequence reads: CASSEVTGLPDGYTF. DNA of the CDR3: TGTGCCAGCAGTGAAGTCACAGGGCTCCCTGACGGCTACACCTTC.

The V gene is TRBV27, the J gene TRBJ2-1; 8 bases are shared with TRBD2. V shed 0 bases, J shed 6 bases, and the junction held 4 bases outside the gene matches. CDR3 length: 15 amino acids. Per the germline V gene, CDR1 is MNHEY and CDR2 is SMNVEV (reference sequence). CDR3 bases: TGTGCCAGCAGTTTATCGAGCGGGAGTGGCAATGAGCAGTTCTTC. This encodes CASSLSSGSGNEQFF.

This chain connects TRBV29-1 to TRBJ2-1, with 10 bases matching TRBD2. This CDR3 has 14 residues. CDR1 is SQVTM, CDR2 ANQGSEA, per germline. J gave up 9 bases and V 3 bases, and 8 bases lay outside the gene matches. The DNA of the CDR3 is TGCAGCGTTGAGGGAGCGGGAGGGCTGGGTGAGCAGTTCTTC. Its protein product is CSVEGAGGLGEQFF.

The chain has TRBV28 and TRBJ1-3; 9 bases map to TRBD1. CDR3 length: 16 amino acids. V shed 8 bases and J 0 bases; nucleotides not matched to a gene: 8. Germline V CDR1 and CDR2: MDHEN, SYDVKM. CDR3 sequence reads: CASFPGQGLSGNTIYF. DNA of the CDR3: TGTGCCAGCTTCCCGGGACAGGGCCTCTCTGGAAACACCATATATTTT. Looking up the rest from reference TRBV28 and TRBJ1-3 gives the full variable domain: DVKVTQSSRYLVKRTGEKVFLECVQDMDHENMFWYRQDPGLGLRLIYFSYDVKMKEKGDIPEGYSVSREKKERFSLILESASTNQTSMYLCASFPGQGLSGNTIYFGEGSWLTVV.

The rearrangement links TRBV7-9 to TRBJ1-2; D gene uncertain. Between the trimmed V and J ends, which lost 1 base and 8 bases, there was a span of 14 bases. The CDR3 is 14 amino acids. The V gene's germline CDR1 is SEHNR and CDR2 FQNEAQ (reference sequence). CDR3 DNA: TGTGCCAGCAGCTTAGGGATACCCGAGGAAGGCTACACCTTC. It yields the protein CASSLGIPEEGYTF.

A single count supports this clone. This sequence joins TRBV11-2 and TRBJ2-1; D remains ambiguous. Germline lookup yields CDR1 SGHAT and CDR2 FQNNGV. This CDR3 comprises 14 residues. The ends were cut back, 8 bases at V and 0 bases at J, with 11 bases in the middle. CDR3 in DNA: TGTGCCAGCCGGTACGAGAGCTCCTACAATGAGCAGTTCTTC. This translates into CASRYESSYNEQFF. The full variable domain, with the rest looked up from reference TRBV11-2 and TRBJ2-1, is EAGVAQSPRYKIIEKRQSVAFWCNPISGHATLYWYQQILGQGPKLLIQFQNNGVVDDSQLPKDRFSAERLKGVDSTLKIQPAKLEDSAVYLCASRYESSYNEQFFGPGTRLTVL.

This clone was seen just once. The chain carries TRBV6-5 and TRBJ1-2, with a tentative D call TRBD1 (6 bases). Germline CDR1 MNHEY, CDR2 SVGAGI. V shed 1 base and J shed 6 bases, with 9 bases lying between them. CDR3 length: 13 residues. DNA for the CDR3: TGTGCCAGCAGTTACTACAGGGACGATGGCTACACCTTC. This translates into CASSYYRDDGYTF.

About this clone: A junction end diverges from the germline sequence, so it may reflect a read error. The V gene is TRBV5-5, the J gene TRBJ2-5; tentative D call: TRBD1 (6 bases). Germline V gene sequence: CDR1 SGHKS, CDR2 YYEKEE (reference sequence). The CDR3 loop spans 16 amino acids. CDR3: CASSLGSRQVQGTQYF. CDR3 bases: TGTGCCAGCAGCTTGGGGAGCCGACAGGTTCAAGGGACCCAGTACTTC.